This T cell receptor beta chain was sequenced during a study of blood T cell repertoires in COVID-19 (dated by TCRdb to about 2020). Some background on the complete study: The collaborator samples originated in the United States, Italy and Spain and spanned the acute and convalescent phases of COVID-19. HLA class I and class II types, where available, came from metadata supplied by the sample provider rather than from assay-based typing. Samples were obtained from the ongoing ImmuneRACE study (first 160 participants) and from over 1,000 subjects provided by 6 global collaborators. The material from the prospective study consisted of cDNA or gDNA derived from T cells, B-cell-depleted T cells, or PBMCs. Nearly every sample came with metadata listing a de-identified subject ID, COVID-19 status, age in years and sex. Subjects who had been exposed to COVID-19, were actively infected with it, or had recovered from it provided the deeply sampled blood TCRbeta repertoires that made up the dataset. The repertoires were made available in a free public database intended to serve as a resource for research on the immune response to SARS-CoV-2.

General findings and caveats noted by the study authors: Clinical and demographic metadata were provided uncurated, with the amount varying by source and participant.

Each collaborating institution followed its own protocols to collect whole blood in K2EDTA tubes. For TCRbeta analysis, collaborators shipped samples in one of three forms: frozen whole blood, isolated PBMCs, or DNA extracted from either of those sample types. Turning to this clone: Which antigen it targets is not known. Per-nucleotide qualities are absent, and no much larger clonotype sits a single base away.

TCRbeta CDR3 regions were amplified from genomic DNA by means of the immunoSEQ Assay, a bias-controlled multiplex PCR. In the source study's methods: Within the assay, amplification of reference gene primers was used to estimate how many nucleated cells each sample contained. To quantify the absolute abundance of each unique TCRbeta CDR3 rearrangement, sequence reads were collapsed and filtered. For each sample, productive Simpson clonality was calculated by taking the square root of Simpson's diversity index across productive rearrangements. This is the immuneACCESS table as TCRdb keeps it, with only in-frame sequences that have V and J called. A part of the clones is gone; compared with another copy, unresolved V genes explain less than half, and the rest is unexplained. V, J and clone size were drawn from that table, and D and trimming were deduced from the DNA. The sample has fewer than 110,000 clones on record, around 88% of them singletons. About 3% of the sample is in the top ten clones.

Relative to germline, V is 5 bases shorter and J is 1 base shorter, with 15 bases between their ends. CDR1 and CDR2, looked up from the germline V gene (reference sequence), are MNHEY and SMNVEV. The CDR3, cysteine through phenylalanine, is 15 amino acids long. Only the CDR3 part of the read is kept: 45 bases, read in frame from the first base. This receptor was obtained from a human donor in a cohort sampled during active COVID-19. Sequencing was done on a sample of peripheral blood. The rearranged segments are TRBV27 and TRBJ2-7; TRBD1 is perhaps the D gene, given 6 matching bases. The DNA sequence follows: TGTGCCAGCAGTGGCCACAGGGAAGTTTCCTACGAGCAGTACTTC. The encoded protein is CASSGHREVSYEQYF.